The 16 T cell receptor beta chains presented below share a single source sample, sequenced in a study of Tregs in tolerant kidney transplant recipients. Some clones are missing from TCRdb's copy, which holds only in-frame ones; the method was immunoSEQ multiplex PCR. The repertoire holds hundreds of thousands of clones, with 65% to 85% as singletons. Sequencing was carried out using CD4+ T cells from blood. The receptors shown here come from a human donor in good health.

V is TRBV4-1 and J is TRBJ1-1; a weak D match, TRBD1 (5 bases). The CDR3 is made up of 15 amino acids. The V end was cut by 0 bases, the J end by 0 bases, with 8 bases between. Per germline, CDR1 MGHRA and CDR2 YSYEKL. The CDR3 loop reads CASSQDGGLNTEAFF. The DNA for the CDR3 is TGCGCCAGCAGCCAAGATGGGGGTCTGAACACTGAAGCTTTCTTT.

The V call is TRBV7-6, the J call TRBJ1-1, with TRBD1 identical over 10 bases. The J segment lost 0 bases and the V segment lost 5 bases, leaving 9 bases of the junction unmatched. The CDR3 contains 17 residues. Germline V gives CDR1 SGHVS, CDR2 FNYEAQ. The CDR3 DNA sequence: TGTGCCAGCAGCCCCCGACCGGGACAGGGGCTGAACACTGAAGCTTTCTTT. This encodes CASSPRPGQGLNTEAFF.

This chain's CDR3 is CASSFGLAGGTDTQYF. The CDR3 DNA reads TGTGCCAGCAGTTTTGGACTAGCGGGAGGGACAGATACGCAGTATTTT. V gene TRBV2 combines with J gene TRBJ2-3; TRBD2 matches at 15 bases. The trim removed 5 bases at V and 3 bases at J, leaving 3 bases unmatched. The CDR3 runs 16 residues. Germline V lookup: CDR1 SNHLY, CDR2 FYNNEI.

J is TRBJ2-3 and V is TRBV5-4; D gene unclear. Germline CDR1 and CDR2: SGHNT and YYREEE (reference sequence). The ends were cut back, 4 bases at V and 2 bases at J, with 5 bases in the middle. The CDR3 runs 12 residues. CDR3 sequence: CASSPHTDTQYF. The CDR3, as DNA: TGTGCCAGCAGCCCCCACACAGATACGCAGTATTTT.

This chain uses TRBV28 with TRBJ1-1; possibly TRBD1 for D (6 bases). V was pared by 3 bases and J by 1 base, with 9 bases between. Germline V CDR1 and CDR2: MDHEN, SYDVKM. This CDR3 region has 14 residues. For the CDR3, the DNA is TGTGCCAGCAGTTTGGGGGGCCAGAACACTGAAGCTTTCTTT. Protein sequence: CASSLGGQNTEAFF.

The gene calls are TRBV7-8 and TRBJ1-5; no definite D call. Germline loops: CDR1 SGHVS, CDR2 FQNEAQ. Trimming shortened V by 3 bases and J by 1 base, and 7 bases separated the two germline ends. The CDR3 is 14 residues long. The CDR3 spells CASSLGRSNQPQHF. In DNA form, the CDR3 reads TGTGCCAGCAGCTTGGGCAGGAGCAATCAGCCCCAGCATTTT.

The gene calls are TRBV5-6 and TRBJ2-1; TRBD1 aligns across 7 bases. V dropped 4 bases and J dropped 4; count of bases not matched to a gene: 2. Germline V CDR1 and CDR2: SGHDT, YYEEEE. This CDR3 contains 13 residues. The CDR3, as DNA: TGTGCCAGCAGCGGGGACAGATACAATGAGCAGTTCTTC. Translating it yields CASSGDRYNEQFF.

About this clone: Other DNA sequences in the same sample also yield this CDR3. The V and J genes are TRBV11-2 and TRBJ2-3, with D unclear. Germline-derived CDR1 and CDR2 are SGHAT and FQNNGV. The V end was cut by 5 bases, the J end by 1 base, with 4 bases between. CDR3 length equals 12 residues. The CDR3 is CASSLRTDTQYF. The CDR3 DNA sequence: TGTGCCAGCAGCCTCCGCACAGATACGCAGTATTTT.

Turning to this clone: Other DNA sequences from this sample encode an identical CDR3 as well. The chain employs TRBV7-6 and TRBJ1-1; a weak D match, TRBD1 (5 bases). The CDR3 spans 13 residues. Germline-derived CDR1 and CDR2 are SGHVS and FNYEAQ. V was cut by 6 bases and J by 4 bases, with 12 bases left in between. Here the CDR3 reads CASSWGISTEAFF. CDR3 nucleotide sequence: TGTGCCAGCAGTTGGGGCATAAGCACTGAAGCTTTCTTT. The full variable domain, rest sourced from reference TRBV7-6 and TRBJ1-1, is GAGVSQSPRYKVTKRGQDVALRCDPISGHVSLYWYRQALGQGPEFLTYFNYEAQQDKSGLPNDRFSAERPEGSISTLTIQRTEQRDSAMYRCASSWGISTEAFFGQGTRLTVV.

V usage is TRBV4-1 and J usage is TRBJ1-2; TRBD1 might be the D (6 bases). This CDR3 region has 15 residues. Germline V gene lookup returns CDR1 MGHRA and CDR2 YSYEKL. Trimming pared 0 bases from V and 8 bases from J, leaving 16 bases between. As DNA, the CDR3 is TGCGCCAGCAGCCAAGATAGGGGGGCCAGGGAAGGCTACACCTTC. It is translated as CASSQDRGAREGYTF.

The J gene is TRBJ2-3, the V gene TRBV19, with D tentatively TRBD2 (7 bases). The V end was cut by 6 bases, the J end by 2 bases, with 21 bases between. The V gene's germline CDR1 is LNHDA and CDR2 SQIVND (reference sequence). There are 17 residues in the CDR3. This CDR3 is CASSPWDRGDYTDTQYF. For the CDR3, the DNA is TGTGCCAGTAGCCCCTGGGATAGGGGGGACTACACAGATACGCAGTATTTT.

CDR3: CASTEPGGQRAFF. The CDR3 region has the DNA TGCGCCAGCACCGAACCAGGGGGCCAAAGGGCTTTCTTT. The rearrangement joins TRBV5-1 to TRBJ1-1, with TRBD1 identical over 8 bases. The V gene end was trimmed by 6 bases and the J gene end by 11 bases; junction bases not matched to a gene: 12. In germline, CDR1 is SGHRS, CDR2 YFSETQ. This CDR3 has 13 residues. Complete variable domain (other parts from reference TRBV5-1 and TRBJ1-1): KAGVTQTPRYLIKTRGQQVTLSCSPISGHRSVSWYQQTPGQGLQFLFEYFSETQRNKGNFPGRFSGRQFSNSRSEMNVSTLELGDSALYLCASTEPGGQRAFFGQGTRLTVV.

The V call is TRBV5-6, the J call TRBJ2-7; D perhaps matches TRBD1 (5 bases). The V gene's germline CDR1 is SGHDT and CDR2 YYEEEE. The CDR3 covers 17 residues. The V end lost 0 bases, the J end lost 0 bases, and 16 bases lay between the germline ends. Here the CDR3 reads CASSLGGGPGASYEQYF. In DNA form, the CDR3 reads TGTGCCAGCAGCTTGGGGGGCGGCCCTGGGGCCTCCTACGAGCAGTACTTC.

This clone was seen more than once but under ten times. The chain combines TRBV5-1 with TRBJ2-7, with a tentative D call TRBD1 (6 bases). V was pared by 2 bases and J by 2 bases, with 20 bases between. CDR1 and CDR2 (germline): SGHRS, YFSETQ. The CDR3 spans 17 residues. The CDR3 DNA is TGCGCCAGCAGCTTCGACCTACCGGGACACCGGGCCTACGAGCAGTACTTC. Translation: CASSFDLPGHRAYEQYF. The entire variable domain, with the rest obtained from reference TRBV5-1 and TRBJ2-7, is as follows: KAGVTQTPRYLIKTRGQQVTLSCSPISGHRSVSWYQQTPGQGLQFLFEYFSETQRNKGNFPGRFSGRQFSNSRSEMNVSTLELGDSALYLCASSFDLPGHRAYEQYFGPGTRLTVT.

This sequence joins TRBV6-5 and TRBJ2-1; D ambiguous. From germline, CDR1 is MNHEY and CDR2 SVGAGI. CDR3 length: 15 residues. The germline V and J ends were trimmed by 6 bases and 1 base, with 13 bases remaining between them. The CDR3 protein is CASSLDARSYNEQFF. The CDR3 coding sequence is TGTGCCAGCAGCCTGGACGCCCGGTCCTACAATGAGCAGTTCTTC.

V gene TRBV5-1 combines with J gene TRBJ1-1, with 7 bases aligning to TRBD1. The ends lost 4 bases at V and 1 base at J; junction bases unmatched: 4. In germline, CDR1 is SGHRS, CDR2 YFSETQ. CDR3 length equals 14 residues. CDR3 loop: CASSRGDRNTEAFF. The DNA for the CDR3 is TGCGCCAGCAGCCGCGGGGACAGGAACACTGAAGCTTTCTTT.